The following is a TCR beta chain sequence with its context. Its specificity is not known. Prior autoimmune disease or systemic immunosuppression barred patients. These data come from a study of OX40 agonist ivuxolimab in advanced cancers. Turning to the study itself: In this cohort, patients received ivuxolimab, an agonistic anti-OX40 (CD134) antibody.

Here immunoSEQ multiplex PCR was the method, and the copy in TCRdb shows in-frame clones only, minus some. The repertoire holds under 35,000 clones, with about 81% as singletons. Study-level findings and limits: The authors also found low normalized T-cell clonal expansion in some nonresponders. CD4+ and CD8+ T cells in blood underwent clonal expansion by week 6 at 0.1 to 3.0 mg/kg.

The V end lost 0 bases, the J end lost 8 bases, and 8 bases lay between the germline ends. Germline V gene lookup returns CDR1 SGHTS and CDR2 YDEGEE. The CDR3 runs 12 residues. J is TRBJ1-1 and V is TRBV5-8; D gene unclear. The source was CD4+ or CD8+ T cells sorted from blood, collected in a trial of the OX40 agonist ivuxolimab. The sequence was obtained from an adult with an advanced solid tumor such as melanoma, head and neck, liver or kidney cancer. This CDR3 reads CASSLDSGEAFF. The CDR3 DNA is TGTGCCAGCAGCTTGGACAGCGGAGAAGCTTTCTTT.